This T cell receptor (beta chain) was recorded in a study of T cell responses to AZD1222 COVID-19 vaccine. Study-wide points: Repertoire collection took place solely once the T cell response had peaked. Seropositivity was recorded at baseline in only a handful of AZD1222 recipients.

Generated by immunoSEQ multiplex PCR, the TCRdb table keeps only in-frame clones and is missing some. The sample yields about 170,000 clones, about 92% seen once. V was shortened by 3 bases and J by 8 bases, with 4 bases between the two germline ends. CDR3 size: 11 residues. The germline CDR1 and CDR2 sequences are WSHSY and SAAADI. On this clone itself: The antigen is not known.

The chain links TRBV10-2 to TRBJ1-4; D is ambiguous. This specimen was peripheral blood, taken on day 0 of AZD1222 vaccination. This clonotype originated in an adult in good health. CDR3 nucleotide sequence: TGCGCCAGCAGTGAAGGGGAAAAACTGTTTTTT. Translation: CASSEGEKLFF.